The clone carrying this T cell receptor (beta chain) was recorded many times. This sample stems from a study of Graves' ophthalmopathy and Graves' hyperthyroidism. Researchers turned away patients with other autoimmune diseases, uncontrolled infections, pregnancy or lactation. Per the germline V gene, CDR1 is KGHDR and CDR2 is SFDVKD. This CDR3 is built from 16 residues. The junction had 10 bases not matched to a gene; V was cut back by 3 bases and J by 4 bases. Investigators amplified TCR beta CDR3 regions from RNA transcripts. RT-PCR in the first round used HTBI primers; a second-round multiplex PCR followed. TCRdb used MiXCR to reprocess the multiplex PCR reads, holding one entry per CDR3 protein. The sample lists almost 400,000 distinct CDR3 sequences, about 18% occurring once.

This TCR derives from a woman under 30 with Graves' ophthalmopathy. The sequencing sample was made of peripheral blood. The chain is built from TRBV24-1 and TRBJ2-7; 8 nucleotides match TRBD1. The CDR3 sequence: CATSDPQGDRSYEQYF. CDR3 DNA: TGTGCCACCAGTGATCCCCAGGGGGACAGGAGTTACGAGCAGTACTTC.